A single TCR beta chain is shown here with its context. This sample is drawn from a study of blood T cell repertoires in COVID-19. This CDR3 region has 15 residues. Germline V CDR1 and CDR2: KGHSH, LQKENI. The junction had 10 bases not matched to a gene; V was cut back by 5 bases and J by 5 bases. Profiled with immunoSEQ multiplex PCR; TCRdb holds only in-frame clones, not every one. This table holds 190,000 or so clones, 80% to 85% found once. The sample was PBMCs or T cells enriched from blood (not recorded which). The genes are TRBV18 and TRBJ1-1; 8 nucleotides line up with TRBD1. The receptor was derived from a middle-aged man who had recovered from COVID-19. This chain's CDR3 is CASSSQTGVGTEAFF. In DNA, the CDR3 is TGTGCCAGCTCATCTCAGACAGGGGTCGGAACTGAAGCTTTCTTT.